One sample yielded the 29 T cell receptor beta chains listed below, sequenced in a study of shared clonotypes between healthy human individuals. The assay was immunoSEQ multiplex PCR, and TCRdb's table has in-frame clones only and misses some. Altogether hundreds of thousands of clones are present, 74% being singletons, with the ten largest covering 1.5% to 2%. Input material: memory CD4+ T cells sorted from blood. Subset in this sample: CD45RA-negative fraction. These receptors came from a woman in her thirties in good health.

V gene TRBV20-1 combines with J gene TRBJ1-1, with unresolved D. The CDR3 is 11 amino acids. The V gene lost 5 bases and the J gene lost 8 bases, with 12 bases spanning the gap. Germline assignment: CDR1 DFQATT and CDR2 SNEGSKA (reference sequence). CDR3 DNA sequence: TGCAGTGCTCCCCTGTGGGTGGAAGCTTTCTTT. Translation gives CSAPLWVEAFF.

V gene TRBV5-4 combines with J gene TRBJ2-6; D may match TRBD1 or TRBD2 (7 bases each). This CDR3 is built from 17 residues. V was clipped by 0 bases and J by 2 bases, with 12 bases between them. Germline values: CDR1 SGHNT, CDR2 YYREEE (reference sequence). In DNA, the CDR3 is TGTGCCAGCAGCTTGGCTCAGGGGGGGGCTGGGGCCAACGTCCTGACTTTC. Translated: CASSLAQGGAGANVLTF. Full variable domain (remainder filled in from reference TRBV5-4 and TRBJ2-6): ETGVTQSPTHLIKTRGQQVTLRCSSQSGHNTVSWYQQALGQGPQFIFQYYREEENGRGNFPPRFSGLQFPNYSSELNVNALELDDSALYLCASSLAQGGAGANVLTFGAGSRLTVL.

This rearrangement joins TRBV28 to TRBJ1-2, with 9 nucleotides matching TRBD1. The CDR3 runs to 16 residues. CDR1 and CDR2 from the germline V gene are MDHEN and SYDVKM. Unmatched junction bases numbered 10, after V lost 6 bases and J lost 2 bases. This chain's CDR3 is CASSVAGTGLNYGYTF. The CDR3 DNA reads TGTGCCAGCAGCGTCGCCGGGACAGGGCTCAACTATGGCTACACCTTC.

The CDR3 reads CASRHGAGVGGEQYF. The CDR3 nucleotides are TGTGCCAGCAGGCACGGGGCGGGGGTTGGAGGCGAGCAGTACTTC. The chain joins TRBV7-9 to TRBJ2-7; 7 nucleotides match TRBD2. This CDR3 contains 15 residues. The ends lost 6 bases at V and 6 bases at J; junction bases unmatched: 14. CDR1 and CDR2 from the germline V gene are SEHNR and FQNEAQ (reference sequence).

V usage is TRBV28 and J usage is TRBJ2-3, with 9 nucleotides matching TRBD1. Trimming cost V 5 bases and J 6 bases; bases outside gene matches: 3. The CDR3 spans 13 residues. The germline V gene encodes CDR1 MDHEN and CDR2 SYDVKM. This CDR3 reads CASSTGQGDTQYF. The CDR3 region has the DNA TGTGCCAGCAGTACGGGACAGGGCGATACGCAGTATTTT.

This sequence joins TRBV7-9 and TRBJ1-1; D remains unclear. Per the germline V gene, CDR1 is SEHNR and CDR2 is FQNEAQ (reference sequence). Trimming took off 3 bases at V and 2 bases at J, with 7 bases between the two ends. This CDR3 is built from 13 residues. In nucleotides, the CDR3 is TGTGCCAGCAGCTTTCAGGTTAACACTGAAGCTTTCTTT. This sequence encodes CASSFQVNTEAFF.

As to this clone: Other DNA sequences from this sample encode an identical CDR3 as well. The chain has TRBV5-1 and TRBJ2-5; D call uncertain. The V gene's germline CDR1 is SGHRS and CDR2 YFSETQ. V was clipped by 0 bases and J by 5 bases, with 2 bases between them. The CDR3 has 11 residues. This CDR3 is CASSLEETQYF. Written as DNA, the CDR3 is TGCGCCAGCAGCTTGGAGGAGACCCAGTACTTC.

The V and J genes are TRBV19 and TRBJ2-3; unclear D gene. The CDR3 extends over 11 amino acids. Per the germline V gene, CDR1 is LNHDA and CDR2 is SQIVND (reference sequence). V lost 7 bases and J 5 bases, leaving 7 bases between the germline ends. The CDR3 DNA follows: TGTGCCAGTAAAAGCGAAGATACGCAGTATTTT. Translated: CASKSEDTQYF.

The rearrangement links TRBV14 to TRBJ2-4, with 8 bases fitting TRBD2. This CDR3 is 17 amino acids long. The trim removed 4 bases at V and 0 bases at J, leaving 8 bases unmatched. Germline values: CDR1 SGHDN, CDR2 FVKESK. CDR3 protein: CASSRMAGGIAKNIQYF. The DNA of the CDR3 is TGTGCCAGCAGCCGAATGGCGGGAGGCATAGCCAAAAACATTCAGTACTTC.

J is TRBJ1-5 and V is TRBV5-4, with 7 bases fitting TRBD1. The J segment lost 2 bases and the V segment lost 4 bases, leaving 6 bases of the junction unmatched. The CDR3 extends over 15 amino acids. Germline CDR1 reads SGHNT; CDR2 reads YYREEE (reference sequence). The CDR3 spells CASSTNTGGNQPQHF. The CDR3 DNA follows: TGTGCCAGCAGCACAAACACAGGGGGCAATCAGCCCCAGCATTTT.

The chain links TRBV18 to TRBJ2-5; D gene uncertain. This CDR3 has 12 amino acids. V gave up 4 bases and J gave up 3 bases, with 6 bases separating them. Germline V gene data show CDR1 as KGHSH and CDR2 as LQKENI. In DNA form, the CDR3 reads TGTGCCAGCTCACAGATAAAAGAGACCCAGTACTTC. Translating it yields CASSQIKETQYF.

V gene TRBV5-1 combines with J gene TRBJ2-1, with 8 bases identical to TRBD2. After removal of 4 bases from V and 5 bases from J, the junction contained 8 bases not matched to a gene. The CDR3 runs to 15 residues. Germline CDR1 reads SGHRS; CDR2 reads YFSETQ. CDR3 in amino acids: CASSLGLEFDNEQFF. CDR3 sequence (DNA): TGCGCCAGCAGCCTGGGACTAGAGTTCGACAATGAGCAGTTCTTC.

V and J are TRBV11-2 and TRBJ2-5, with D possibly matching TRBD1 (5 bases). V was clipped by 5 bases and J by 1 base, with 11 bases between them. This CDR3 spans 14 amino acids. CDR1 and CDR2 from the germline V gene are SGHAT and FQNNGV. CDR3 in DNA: TGTGCCAGCAGCCCTCCGCAGGGCCAAGAGACCCAGTACTTC. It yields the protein CASSPPQGQETQYF. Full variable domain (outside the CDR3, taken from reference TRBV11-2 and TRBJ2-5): EAGVAQSPRYKIIEKRQSVAFWCNPISGHATLYWYQQILGQGPKLLIQFQNNGVVDDSQLPKDRFSAERLKGVDSTLKIQPAKLEDSAVYLCASSPPQGQETQYFGPGTRLLVL.

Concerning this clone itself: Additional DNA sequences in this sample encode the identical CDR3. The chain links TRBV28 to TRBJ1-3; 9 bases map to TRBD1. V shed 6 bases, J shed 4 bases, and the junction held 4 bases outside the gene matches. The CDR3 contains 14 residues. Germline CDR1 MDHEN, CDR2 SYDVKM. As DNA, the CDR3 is TGTGCCAGCAGGCTGGACAGGGGAGGAAACACCATATATTTT. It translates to CASRLDRGGNTIYF. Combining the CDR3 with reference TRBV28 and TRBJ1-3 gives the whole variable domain DVKVTQSSRYLVKRTGEKVFLECVQDMDHENMFWYRQDPGLGLRLIYFSYDVKMKEKGDIPEGYSVSREKKERFSLILESASTNQTSMYLCASRLDRGGNTIYFGEGSWLTVV.

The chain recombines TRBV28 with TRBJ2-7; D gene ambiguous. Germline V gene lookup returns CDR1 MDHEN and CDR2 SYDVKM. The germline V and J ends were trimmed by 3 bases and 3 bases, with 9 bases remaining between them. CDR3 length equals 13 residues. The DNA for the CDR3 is TGTGCCAGCAGTTTCTACGGCGACTACGAGCAGTACTTC. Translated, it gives CASSFYGDYEQYF. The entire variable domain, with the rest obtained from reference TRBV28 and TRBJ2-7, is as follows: DVKVTQSSRYLVKRTGEKVFLECVQDMDHENMFWYRQDPGLGLRLIYFSYDVKMKEKGDIPEGYSVSREKKERFSLILESASTNQTSMYLCASSFYGDYEQYFGPGTRLTVT.

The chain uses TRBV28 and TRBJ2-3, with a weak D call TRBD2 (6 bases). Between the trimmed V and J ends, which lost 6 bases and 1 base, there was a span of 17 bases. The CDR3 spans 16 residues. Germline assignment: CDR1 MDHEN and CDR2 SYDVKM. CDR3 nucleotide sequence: TGTGCCAGCAGCTGGGGGGATCTGCACGGCACAGATACGCAGTATTTT. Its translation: CASSWGDLHGTDTQYF.

For the CDR3, the DNA is TGTGCCAGCAGCTTACAGGGAAGTAGAAACATTCAGTACTTC. Translated: CASSLQGSRNIQYF. The chain carries TRBV5-6 and TRBJ2-4; perhaps TRBD1 as D (6 bases). The V and J ends lost 2 bases and 6 bases respectively, with 12 bases between them. The CDR3 is 14 residues long. CDR1 is SGHDT and CDR2 is YYEEEE in the germline V gene. The full variable domain, with the rest looked up from reference TRBV5-6 and TRBJ2-4, is DAGVTQSPTHLIKTRGQQVTLRCSPKSGHDTVSWYQQALGQGPQFIFQYYEEEERQRGNFPDRFSGHQFPNYSSELNVNALLLGDSALYLCASSLQGSRNIQYFGAGTRLSVL.

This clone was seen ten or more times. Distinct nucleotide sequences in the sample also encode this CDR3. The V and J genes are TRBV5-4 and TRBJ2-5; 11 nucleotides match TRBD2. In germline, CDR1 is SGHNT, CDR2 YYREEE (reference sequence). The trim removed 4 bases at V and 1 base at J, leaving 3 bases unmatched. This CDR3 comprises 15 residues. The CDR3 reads CASSAGLAGQETQYF. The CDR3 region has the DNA TGTGCCAGCAGCGCCGGACTAGCGGGCCAAGAGACCCAGTACTTC.

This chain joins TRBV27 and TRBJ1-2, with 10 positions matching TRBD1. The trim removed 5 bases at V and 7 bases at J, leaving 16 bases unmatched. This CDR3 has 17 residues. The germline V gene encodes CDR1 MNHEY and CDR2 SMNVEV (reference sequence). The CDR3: CASSQLGQGGPSRGYTF. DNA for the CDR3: TGTGCCAGCAGTCAACTAGGACAGGGGGGGCCGAGTCGTGGCTACACCTTC.

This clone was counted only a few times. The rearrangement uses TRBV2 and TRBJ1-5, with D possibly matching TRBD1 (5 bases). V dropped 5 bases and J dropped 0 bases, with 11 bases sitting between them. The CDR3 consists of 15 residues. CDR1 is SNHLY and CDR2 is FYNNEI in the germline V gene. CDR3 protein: CASSQDTFSNQPQHF. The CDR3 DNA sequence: TGTGCCAGCAGTCAGGACACTTTTAGCAATCAGCCCCAGCATTTT.

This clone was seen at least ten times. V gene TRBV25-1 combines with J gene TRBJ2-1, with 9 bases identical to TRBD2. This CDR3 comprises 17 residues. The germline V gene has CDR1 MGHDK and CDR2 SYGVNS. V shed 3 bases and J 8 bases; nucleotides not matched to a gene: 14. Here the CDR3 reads CASSESQGGRALDEQFF. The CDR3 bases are TGTGCCAGCAGTGAGAGCCAGGGCGGGAGGGCCCTCGATGAGCAGTTCTTC.

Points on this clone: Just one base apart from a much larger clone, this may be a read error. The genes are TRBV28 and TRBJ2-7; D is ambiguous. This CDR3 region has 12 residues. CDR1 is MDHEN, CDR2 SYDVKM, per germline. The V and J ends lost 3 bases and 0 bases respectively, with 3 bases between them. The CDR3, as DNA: TGTGCCAGCAGTTTGGACTCCTACGAGCAGTACTTC. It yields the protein CASSLDSYEQYF.

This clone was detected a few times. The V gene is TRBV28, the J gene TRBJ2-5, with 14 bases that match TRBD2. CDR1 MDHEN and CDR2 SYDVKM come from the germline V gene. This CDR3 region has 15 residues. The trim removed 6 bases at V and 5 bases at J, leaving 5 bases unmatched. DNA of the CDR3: TGTGCCAGCAGGGGACTAGCGGGAGACGGTGAGACCCAGTACTTC. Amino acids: CASRGLAGDGETQYF.

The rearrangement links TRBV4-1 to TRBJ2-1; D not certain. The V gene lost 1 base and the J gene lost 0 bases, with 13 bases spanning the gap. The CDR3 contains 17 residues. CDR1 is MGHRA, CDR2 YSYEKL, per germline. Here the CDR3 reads CASSQGGSTSSYNEQFF. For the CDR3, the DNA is TGCGCCAGCAGCCAAGGGGGTAGTACGAGCTCCTACAATGAGCAGTTCTTC.

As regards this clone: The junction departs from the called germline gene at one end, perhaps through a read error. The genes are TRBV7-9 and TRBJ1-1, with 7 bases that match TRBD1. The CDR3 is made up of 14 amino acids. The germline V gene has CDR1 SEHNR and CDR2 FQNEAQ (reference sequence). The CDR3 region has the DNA TGTGCCAGCAGCATAGCCAGGGGGGACACTGAAGCTTTCTTT. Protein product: CASSIARGDTEAFF.

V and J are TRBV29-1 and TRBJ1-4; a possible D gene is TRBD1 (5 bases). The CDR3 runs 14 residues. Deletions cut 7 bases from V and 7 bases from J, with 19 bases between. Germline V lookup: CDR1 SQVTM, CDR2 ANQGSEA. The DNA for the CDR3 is TGCAGCGCTCGCGCCGGGACTGACCGTGAAAAACTGTTTTTT. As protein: CSARAGTDREKLFF.

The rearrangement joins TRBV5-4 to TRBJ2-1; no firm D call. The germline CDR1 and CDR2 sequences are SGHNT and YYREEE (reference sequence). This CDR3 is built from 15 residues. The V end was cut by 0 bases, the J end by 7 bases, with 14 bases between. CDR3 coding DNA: TGTGCCAGCAGCTTGGACCACGGAAGGGTGAATGAGCAGTTCTTC. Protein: CASSLDHGRVNEQFF.

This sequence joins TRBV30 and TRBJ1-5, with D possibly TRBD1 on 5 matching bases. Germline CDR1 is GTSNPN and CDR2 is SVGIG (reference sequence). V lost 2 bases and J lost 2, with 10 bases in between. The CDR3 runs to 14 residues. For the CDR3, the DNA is TGTGCCTGGAGTCGGGGGGACGGCAATCAGCCCCAGCATTTT. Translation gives CAWSRGDGNQPQHF.

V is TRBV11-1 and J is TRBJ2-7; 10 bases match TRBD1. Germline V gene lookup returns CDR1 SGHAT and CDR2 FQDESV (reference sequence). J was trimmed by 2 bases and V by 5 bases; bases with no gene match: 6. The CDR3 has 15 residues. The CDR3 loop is CASSVTGTGAYEQYF. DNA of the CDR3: TGTGCCAGCAGCGTAACCGGGACAGGGGCCTACGAGCAGTACTTC.